The sequence of this T cell receptor beta chain was determined in a study of blood T cell repertoires in COVID-19. In germline, CDR1 is MNHEY, CDR2 SMNVEV (reference sequence). The CDR3 contains 15 residues. Trimming pared 4 bases from V and 3 bases from J, leaving 13 bases between. Original handling: Amplified reference gene primers provided the basis for estimating nucleated cell counts. Only in-frame clones appear in the TCRdb table, and some are missing; sequencing was by immunoSEQ multiplex PCR. V and J calls and clone size come straight from that table; D and trimming were deduced from the DNA. The table shows approximately 54,000 clones, with roughly nine tenths occurring only once.

The genes are TRBV27 and TRBJ1-5; D is perhaps TRBD1 (5 bases). This clonotype was obtained from a middle-aged man with acute or convalescent COVID-19. The source material was peripheral blood. In DNA form, the CDR3 reads TGTGCCAGCAGTTGGGGATGGGGGGACAATCAGCCCCAGCATTTT. It is translated as CASSWGWGDNQPQHF.